Listed below are T cell receptor beta chains from one sample, sequenced in a study of blood T cell repertoires in COVID-19. This table comes from immunoSEQ multiplex PCR, and its TCRdb copy is limited to in-frame clones, with some not included. The data contain fewer than 250,000 clones, 85% to 95% of them singletons. Sequencing was done on a sample of peripheral blood. The receptors derive from a man under 40 with COVID-19, enrolled during active disease. Both conserved end residues are part of each CDR3. The D gene is left open where the match is weak. The size entry is marked missing in some rows and otherwise reads once, few, many or a size class.

CDR3aa: CASSLPDRTYEQYF; CDR3nt: TGCGCCAGCAGCTTGCCGGACAGGACCTACGAGCAGTACTTC; len: 14; d_gene: TRBD1; j_gene: TRBJ2-7; v_gene: TRBV5-1; abundance: NA
CDR3aa: CASSTFDRIHEQYF; CDR3nt: TGTGCCAGTAGTACCTTTGACAGGATCCACGAGCAGTACTTC; len: 14; d_gene: NA; j_gene: TRBJ2-7; v_gene: TRBV19; abundance: NA
CDR3aa: CASSWNRGGNQPQHF; CDR3nt: TGTGCCAGCAGTTGGAACAGGGGTGGGAATCAGCCCCAGCATTTT; len: 15; d_gene: TRBD1; j_gene: TRBJ1-5; v_gene: TRBV27; abundance: NA
CDR3aa: CASSGEGYEQYF; CDR3nt: TGTGCCAGCAGTGGCGAGGGCTACGAGCAGTACTTC; len: 12; d_gene: NA; j_gene: TRBJ2-7; v_gene: TRBV12-3/TRBV12-4; abundance: once
CDR3aa: CASSQITGATGELFF; CDR3nt: TGCGCCAGCAGCCAAATCACAGGGGCCACCGGGGAGCTGTTTTTT; len: 15; d_gene: TRBD1; j_gene: TRBJ2-2; v_gene: TRBV5-1; abundance: NA
CDR3aa: CASSSAPGIPLNEQFF; CDR3nt: TGTGCCAGCAGCTCAGCGCCGGGAATCCCCTTGAATGAGCAGTTCTTC; len: 16; d_gene: NA; j_gene: TRBJ2-1; v_gene: TRBV11-2; abundance: NA
CDR3aa: CASSTKGGPGAFF; CDR3nt: TGTGCCAGTAGTACAAAAGGAGGGCCCGGAGCTTTCTTT; len: 13; d_gene: NA; j_gene: TRBJ1-1; v_gene: TRBV19; abundance: NA
CDR3aa: CARDRDKVSGANVLTF; CDR3nt: TGTGCCCGGGACAGGGACAAAGTATCTGGGGCCAACGTCCTGACTTTC; len: 16; d_gene: TRBD1; j_gene: TRBJ2-6; v_gene: TRBV30; abundance: NA
CDR3aa: CASSVSGHGSYEQYF; CDR3nt: TGTGCCAGCAGCGTATCGGGACACGGATCCTACGAGCAGTACTTC; len: 15; d_gene: NA; j_gene: TRBJ2-7; v_gene: TRBV9; abundance: NA
CDR3aa: CASSYTGVDSPLHF; CDR3nt: TGCGCCAGCAGCTACACAGGGGTGGATTCACCCCTCCACTTT; len: 14; d_gene: TRBD1; j_gene: TRBJ1-6; v_gene: TRBV5-1; abundance: NA
CDR3aa: CASSLDAAQSNYGYTF; CDR3nt: TGTGCCAGCAGCTTAGATGCGGCACAATCTAACTATGGCTACACCTTC; len: 16; d_gene: NA; j_gene: TRBJ1-2; v_gene: TRBV11-2; abundance: NA
CDR3aa: CASSFRGQGVTDTQYF; CDR3nt: TGCGCCAGCAGCTTCCGCGGACAGGGAGTCACAGATACGCAGTATTTT; len: 16; d_gene: TRBD1; j_gene: TRBJ2-3; v_gene: TRBV5-1; abundance: NA
CDR3aa: CASSLGTGTDYEQYF; CDR3nt: TGTGCCAGCAGCTTGGGTACCGGGACAGATTACGAGCAGTACTTC; len: 15; d_gene: TRBD1; j_gene: TRBJ2-7; v_gene: TRBV5-4; abundance: NA
CDR3aa: CASSQHTGVWTEAFF; CDR3nt: TGTGCCAGCAGCCAACATACAGGGGTATGGACTGAAGCTTTCTTT; len: 15; d_gene: TRBD1; j_gene: TRBJ1-1; v_gene: TRBV3-1/TRBV3-2; abundance: NA
CDR3aa: CASSLTSGGLSTDTQYF; CDR3nt: TGTGCCAGTAGCCTGACTAGCGGGGGGCTTAGCACAGATACGCAGTATTTT; len: 17; d_gene: TRBD2; j_gene: TRBJ2-3; v_gene: TRBV19; abundance: NA
CDR3aa: CASSPDSRWTEAFF; CDR3nt: TGTGCCAGCTCCCCGGATAGCCGGTGGACTGAAGCTTTCTTT; len: 14; d_gene: NA; j_gene: TRBJ1-1; v_gene: TRBV5-6; abundance: NA
CDR3aa: CASSDPGTGGMYNEQFF; CDR3nt: TGTGCCAGCAGTGACCCAGGGACAGGGGGAATGTACAATGAGCAGTTCTTC; len: 17; d_gene: TRBD1; j_gene: TRBJ2-1; v_gene: TRBV25-1; abundance: NA
CDR3aa: CASSYPKSGGGLHSLYEQYF; CDR3nt: TGTGCCAGCAGTTACCCGAAGAGCGGGGGGGGGCTCCATTCCCTCTACGAGCAGTACTTC; len: 20; d_gene: TRBD2; j_gene: TRBJ2-7; v_gene: TRBV6-2/TRBV6-3; abundance: NA
CDR3aa: CASSRLPGLAGVDTQYF; CDR3nt: TGTGCCAGCAGTCGCCTTCCGGGACTAGCGGGGGTGGATACGCAGTATTTT; len: 17; d_gene: TRBD2; j_gene: TRBJ2-3; v_gene: TRBV14; abundance: NA
CDR3aa: CASSLKGGDGYTF; CDR3nt: TGTGCCAGCAGCTTGAAAGGGGGCGACGGCTACACCTTC; len: 13; d_gene: TRBD1; j_gene: TRBJ1-2; v_gene: TRBV5-6; abundance: few
CDR3aa: CASSQEGDWNTEAFF; CDR3nt: TGTGCCAGCAGCCAAGAAGGCGACTGGAACACTGAAGCTTTCTTT; len: 15; d_gene: NA; j_gene: TRBJ1-1; v_gene: TRBV3-1/TRBV3-2; abundance: NA
CDR3aa: CASSATPGLAGTGELFF; CDR3nt: TGTGCCAGCAGCGCGACCCCGGGACTAGCGGGAACCGGGGAGCTGTTTTTT; len: 17; d_gene: TRBD2; j_gene: TRBJ2-2; v_gene: TRBV7-3; abundance: NA
CDR3aa: CASSEDRTQGQQYF; CDR3nt: TGTGCCAGCAGTGAAGACCGGACACAGGGGCAGCAGTACTTC; len: 14; d_gene: TRBD1; j_gene: TRBJ2-7; v_gene: TRBV2; abundance: NA
CDR3aa: CSASTTGVGNTIYF; CDR3nt: TGCAGTGCTAGTACGACAGGGGTTGGAAACACCATATATTTT; len: 14; d_gene: TRBD1; j_gene: TRBJ1-3; v_gene: TRBV20-1; abundance: NA
CDR3aa: CASSSERGRAEAFF; CDR3nt: TGCGCCAGCAGCTCCGAAAGGGGCCGCGCCGAAGCTTTCTTT; len: 14; d_gene: NA; j_gene: TRBJ1-1; v_gene: TRBV5-1; abundance: NA
CDR3aa: CASSLSTQGARNEQFF; CDR3nt: TGTGCCAGCAGTTTATCGACCCAGGGGGCTAGGAATGAGCAGTTCTTC; len: 16; d_gene: TRBD1; j_gene: TRBJ2-1; v_gene: TRBV27; abundance: NA
CDR3aa: CASTTTGRYGYTF; CDR3nt: TGTGCCAGCACTACAACAGGGCGCTATGGCTACACCTTC; len: 13; d_gene: NA; j_gene: TRBJ1-2; v_gene: TRBV6-5; abundance: NA
CDR3aa: CASGGRSSTNEKLFF; CDR3nt: TGTGCCAGCGGTGGCAGAAGTTCAACTAATGAAAAACTGTTTTTT; len: 15; d_gene: NA; j_gene: TRBJ1-4; v_gene: TRBV28; abundance: NA
CDR3aa: CASRWTDSGNTIYF; CDR3nt: TGTGCCAGTAGGTGGACTGACTCTGGAAACACCATATATTTT; len: 14; d_gene: NA; j_gene: TRBJ1-3; v_gene: TRBV19; abundance: NA
CDR3aa: CASSVDPGTGELFF; CDR3nt: TGTGCCAGCAGCGTCGATCCAGGCACCGGGGAGCTGTTTTTT; len: 14; d_gene: NA; j_gene: TRBJ2-2; v_gene: TRBV3-1/TRBV3-2; abundance: NA
CDR3aa: CASRRWGGTEAFF; CDR3nt: TGTGCCAGCAGGCGGTGGGGGGGAACTGAAGCTTTCTTT; len: 13; d_gene: NA; j_gene: TRBJ1-1; v_gene: TRBV12-3/TRBV12-4; abundance: NA
CDR3aa: CASSQGLQGNTEAFF; CDR3nt: TGTGCCAGCAGCCAAGGACTACAGGGTAACACTGAAGCTTTCTTT; len: 15; d_gene: NA; j_gene: TRBJ1-1; v_gene: TRBV4-2; abundance: NA
CDR3aa: CASSRRTGDGNQPQHF; CDR3nt: TGTGCCAGCAGCCGGAGGACAGGGGACGGCAATCAGCCCCAGCATTTT; len: 16; d_gene: TRBD1; j_gene: TRBJ1-5; v_gene: TRBV2; abundance: NA
CDR3aa: CASSKRGRPLTEAFF; CDR3nt: TGTGCCAGCAGCAAAAGGGGCCGGCCGTTGACTGAAGCTTTCTTT; len: 15; d_gene: NA; j_gene: TRBJ1-1; v_gene: TRBV7-9; abundance: NA
CDR3aa: CASSHRGQKNTEAFF; CDR3nt: TGTGCCAGCAGTCACCGAGGACAGAAGAACACTGAAGCTTTCTTT; len: 15; d_gene: NA; j_gene: TRBJ1-1; v_gene: TRBV27; abundance: NA
CDR3aa: CASSRVDLAGGPSDTQYF; CDR3nt: TGCGCCAGCAGCCGCGTCGACCTAGCGGGGGGCCCCTCAGATACGCAGTATTTT; len: 18; d_gene: TRBD2; j_gene: TRBJ2-3; v_gene: TRBV5-1; abundance: NA
CDR3aa: CASSYSRTGYSYEQYF; CDR3nt: TGTGCCAGCAGCTACTCCCGGACAGGGTACTCCTACGAGCAGTACTTC; len: 16; d_gene: TRBD1; j_gene: TRBJ2-7; v_gene: TRBV6-2/TRBV6-3; abundance: NA
CDR3aa: CASSLTSHDTDTQYF; CDR3nt: TGTGCCAGCAGCTTGACTAGTCATGACACAGATACGCAGTATTTT; len: 15; d_gene: NA; j_gene: TRBJ2-3; v_gene: TRBV7-9; abundance: NA
CDR3aa: CASRPSGHPDEQYF; CDR3nt: TGTGCCAGCAGACCTTCGGGACACCCAGACGAGCAGTACTTC; len: 14; d_gene: NA; j_gene: TRBJ2-7; v_gene: TRBV7-9; abundance: NA
CDR3aa: CASSKPTDEQFF; CDR3nt: TGCGCCAGCAGCAAGCCTACCGATGAGCAGTTCTTC; len: 12; d_gene: NA; j_gene: TRBJ2-1; v_gene: TRBV5-1; abundance: NA
CDR3aa: CASSPDREKRVSYGYTF; CDR3nt: TGTGCCAGCTCCCCGGACAGGGAGAAGAGGGTCTCCTATGGCTACACCTTC; len: 17; d_gene: TRBD1; j_gene: TRBJ1-2; v_gene: TRBV18; abundance: few
CDR3aa: CASSLPSGGPDTQYF; CDR3nt: TGTGCCAGCAGCCTCCCTTCGGGAGGTCCAGATACGCAGTATTTT; len: 15; d_gene: TRBD2; j_gene: TRBJ2-3; v_gene: TRBV5-4; abundance: NA
CDR3aa: CASSLGDRGAGANVLTF; CDR3nt: TGTGCCAGCAGCTTAGGGGACAGGGGTGCTGGGGCCAACGTCCTGACTTTC; len: 17; d_gene: TRBD1; j_gene: TRBJ2-6; v_gene: TRBV7-6; abundance: NA
CDR3aa: CASSQDRGNEKLFF; CDR3nt: TGTGCCAGCAGCCAGGACAGGGGGAATGAAAAACTGTTTTTT; len: 14; d_gene: TRBD1; j_gene: TRBJ1-4; v_gene: TRBV27; abundance: NA
CDR3aa: CASSIWGRNQPQHF; CDR3nt: TGTGCCAGTAGTATCTGGGGGCGCAATCAGCCCCAGCATTTT; len: 14; d_gene: NA; j_gene: TRBJ1-5; v_gene: TRBV19; abundance: NA
CDR3aa: CASSVDPGGLNTEAFF; CDR3nt: TGTGCCAGCAGCGTAGATCCAGGGGGCCTGAACACTGAAGCTTTCTTT; len: 16; d_gene: TRBD1; j_gene: TRBJ1-1; v_gene: TRBV9; abundance: few
CDR3aa: CASSIRQNTEAFF; CDR3nt: TGTGCCAGCAGCATAAGACAGAACACTGAAGCTTTCTTT; len: 13; d_gene: NA; j_gene: TRBJ1-1; v_gene: TRBV12-3/TRBV12-4; abundance: NA
CDR3aa: CASRRTGRAQPQHF; CDR3nt: TGTGCCAGCAGGCGGACAGGGAGGGCTCAGCCCCAGCATTTT; len: 14; d_gene: TRBD1; j_gene: TRBJ1-5; v_gene: TRBV6-5; abundance: NA
CDR3aa: CASSLTGTGHYSNQPQHF; CDR3nt: TGTGCCAGCTCACTTACCGGGACAGGACATTATAGCAATCAGCCCCAGCATTTT; len: 18; d_gene: TRBD1; j_gene: TRBJ1-5; v_gene: TRBV18; abundance: NA
CDR3aa: CASSHSTNTGELFF; CDR3nt: TGTGCCAGCAGCCATAGCACGAACACCGGGGAGCTGTTTTTT; len: 14; d_gene: NA; j_gene: TRBJ2-2; v_gene: TRBV7-2; abundance: once
CDR3aa: CASSLVPGEYGYTF; CDR3nt: TGCGCCAGCAGCTTGGTTCCAGGGGAATATGGCTACACCTTC; len: 14; d_gene: NA; j_gene: TRBJ1-2; v_gene: TRBV5-1; abundance: NA
CDR3aa: CASSLATGYPTTETQYF; CDR3nt: TGTGCCAGCAGCTTAGCTACTGGGTACCCGACTACCGAGACCCAGTACTTC; len: 17; d_gene: NA; j_gene: TRBJ2-5; v_gene: TRBV7-9; abundance: NA
CDR3aa: CASSQGFSEKLFF; CDR3nt: TGTGCCAGCTCCCAGGGTTTTAGTGAAAAACTGTTTTTT; len: 13; d_gene: NA; j_gene: TRBJ1-4; v_gene: TRBV18; abundance: NA
CDR3aa: CASSLDRGGTGELFF; CDR3nt: TGTGCCAGCAGCTTAGACAGGGGGGGCACCGGGGAGCTGTTTTTT; len: 15; d_gene: NA; j_gene: TRBJ2-2; v_gene: TRBV7-6; abundance: NA
CDR3aa: CASSQRLAGNWYEQYF; CDR3nt: TGCGCCAGCAGCCAACGACTAGCGGGGAACTGGTACGAGCAGTACTTC; len: 16; d_gene: TRBD2; j_gene: TRBJ2-7; v_gene: TRBV4-1; abundance: once
CDR3aa: CASSRVSGQPQHF; CDR3nt: TGTGCCAGCAGTAGGGTGTCGGGGCAGCCCCAGCATTTT; len: 13; d_gene: NA; j_gene: TRBJ1-5; v_gene: TRBV6-5; abundance: NA
CDR3aa: CASSPLSWTSSETQYF; CDR3nt: TGTGCCAGCTCACCACTTAGTTGGACTAGTTCAGAGACCCAGTACTTC; len: 16; d_gene: TRBD2; j_gene: TRBJ2-5; v_gene: TRBV18; abundance: NA
CDR3aa: CASSRQGSYGYTF; CDR3nt: TGTGCCAGCAGCCGACAGGGGAGCTATGGCTACACCTTC; len: 13; d_gene: TRBD1; j_gene: TRBJ1-2; v_gene: TRBV3-1/TRBV3-2; abundance: NA